This entry features one TCR beta chain sequence. Its antigen is not yet known. No much larger clone exists at a distance of one base, and base qualities are not known. To estimate absolute template abundance from read counts, synthetic TCR analog templates were spiked into each PCR. The immunoSEQ assay was used to amplify TCRbeta CDR3 regions from genomic DNA with bias-controlled V and J gene primers. Sequencing of rearranged TCRbeta segments was done at approximately 20X coverage. In the authors' own workflow: Sequencing errors were corrected by clustering, and CDR3s were annotated against IMGT so that V, D and J genes could be assigned. Only productive TCRbeta rearrangements were used in downstream analyses, excluding out-of-frame or stop-codon sequences. To compute clonality, Shannon entropy was normalized by the log of the number of unique productive sequences and then subtracted from one. Clones differing between time points or between blood and tumor were identified by Fisher's exact test with Benjamini-Hochberg correction at adjusted p below 0.01. TCRdb stores this immuneACCESS table with in-frame sequences only. Part of the clones is absent; in the studies checked, under half of the shortfall reflects unresolved V genes, and no reason is known for the rest. V and J calls and clone size are copied from that table; D and trimming were computed from the DNA. For this sample there are around 100,000 clones; roughly 91% appear just once. Of the sample, approximately 2% is held by the ten largest clones.

The CDR3 holds 13 amino acids from the cysteine to the phenylalanine. Kept here is only the CDR3 DNA, which spans 39 bases and is read in frame from base 1. V and J are trimmed by 7 bases and 5 bases, and the gene matches miss 5 bases of the junction. CDR1 and CDR2 (SGHTA, FQGNSA) derive from the germline V gene. This sample stems from a study of PD-L1 blockade in urothelial cancer (dated by TCRdb to about 2017). Turning to the overall study: Therapy was started around 2014 for all patients, and atezolizumab 1,200 mg was administered intravenously every 3 weeks. The study was an exploratory multi-omic analysis of somatic, immune and clinical correlates of response to PD-L1 blockade with atezolizumab in urothelial cancer. Pretreatment blood TCR-seq was available for around 29 patients, at least one posttreatment blood collection was obtained for roughly 24 patients, and tumor TCR-seq was available for roughly 24 patients. Blood samples were analyzed 3 weeks after the start of treatment (second dose) and 6 weeks after the start of treatment. Durable clinical benefit was achieved by nine patients but not by the remaining 20. About 85% of the 29 patients were identified as males with urothelial cancer of bladder origin, and a prior smoking history was reported by 18 of 29 patients. Pretreatment tumor samples, along with matched peripheral blood serially collected before and after atezolizumab treatment, were subjected to TCR sequencing. Blood samples gave median yields of about 140,000 T cells and 80,000 or so unique TCRs, along with a median clonality of around 0.075. An ECOG performance status of 0 or 1 was recorded for the patients, and 0 to 3 prior chemotherapy regimens had been received by the patients. Durable clinical benefit meant progression-free survival longer than 6 months, and TCR features were also tested against progression-free and overall survival. In the same patients who had TCR sequencing, pretreatment tumors also underwent whole exome sequencing and RNA sequencing. On the study overall, not on this receptor specifically: Improved progression-free and overall survival was associated with having pretreatment peripheral blood TCR clonality below the median. Because the sample size was small (n of about 29) and many exploratory analyses were performed, the results are intended to be hypothesis-generating. At 3 weeks after the start of treatment, tumor-associated TCR clones in peripheral blood had expanded more in patients with durable benefit (n ≈ 20, p = 0.022).

Reading the label with the study, this specimen's time point is: pretreatment peripheral blood. The cohort comprised roughly 30 patients with locally advanced or metastatic urothelial carcinoma treated at Memorial Sloan Kettering on a trial protocol. Peripheral blood mononuclear cells were collected from each patient pretreatment and during treatment, giving between 1 and 8 total time points per patient. The Qiagen DNeasy Blood extraction kit was used to purify genomic DNA from total PBMCs and tumor samples. PBMCs were collected pretreatment and during treatment and were isolated and stored as previously described.

Recombination connected TRBV7-2 to TRBJ2-7; 10 nucleotides in the junction match TRBD1. The sample here was PBMCs, taken around atezolizumab (anti-PD-L1) treatment. The clonotype originates from a man in his 60s with urothelial cancer. The bases are TGTGCCAGCACCCCCGGGACAGGGGACGAGCAGTACTTC. Translated, this gives CASTPGTGDEQYF. This CDR3, with the reference TRBV7-2 and TRBJ2-7 proteins standing in past its ends, gives the full variable domain GAGVSQSPSNKVTEKGKDVELRCDPISGHTALYWYRQSLGQGLEFLIYFQGNSAPDKSGLPSDRFSAERTGGSVSTLTIQRTQQEDSAVYLCASTPGTGDEQYFGPGTRLTVT.